The T cell receptor (beta chain) under discussion was sequenced for a study of blood T cell repertoires in COVID-19. Turning to the study itself: The United States, Italy and Spain were the sources of the acute and convalescent COVID-19 samples. PBMCs, B-cell-depleted T cells, or T cells provided the cDNA or gDNA that made up the material.

Clinical histories supplied by participants themselves formed the basis of cohort assignment. Within the 2 weeks before study entry, each person in the exposed group met a COVID-19 case. The table came from immunoSEQ multiplex PCR; TCRdb's copy has only in-frame clones and leaves some out. The sample yields 200,000 to 250,000 clones, about 87% seen once. CDR1 is SGHTA, CDR2 FQGTGA, per germline. The CDR3 is 16 residues long. After removal of 6 bases from V and 9 bases from J, the junction contained 17 bases not matched to a gene. The chain employs TRBV7-3 and TRBJ2-1; 7 bases map to TRBD2. Specimen: PBMCs or T cells enriched from blood (not recorded which). The sequence derives from a woman between 25 and 40 years old who had been exposed to COVID-19. CDR3: CASSRPSGTGGSEQFF. In nucleotides, the CDR3 is TGTGCCAGCAGTCGCCCTAGCGGCACAGGCGGGAGTGAGCAGTTCTTC.